The rows below give T cell receptor beta chains drawn from one sample of a study of blood T cells in healthy people across ages. TCRdb re-derived calls from the 5' RACE reads in MiXCR, one entry per CDR3 protein. This table holds about 650,000 distinct CDR3 sequences, about 51% found once. The sequencing input was blood. Receptors originate from a woman over 75 in good health. Each CDR3 is given with its conserved first and last residue. A D gene is named only where the DNA matches it firmly. Only part of the rows carry a size: once, few, many, or a class if the clone is expanded.

d_gene	abundance	v_gene	j_gene	CDR3nt	CDR3aa
.	many	TRBV2	TRBJ1-5	TGTGCCAGCGAGTTGGGCCTGGGCCGTCATCAGCCCCAGCATTTT	CASELGLGRHQPQHF
TRBD1	few	TRBV10-1	TRBJ2-7	TGCGCCAGCAGTGAGACAGGGGAACTGGCGGTCGACTCCTACAATGAGCAGTACTTC	CASSETGELAVDSYNEQYF
TRBD2	.	TRBV6-1	TRBJ2-2	TGTGCCGGTAGCGGGAGTGTCGACACCGGGGAGCTGTTTTTT	CAGSGSVDTGELFF
.	.	TRBV4-2	TRBJ2-7	TGTGCCAGCAGCCAAGTCCAGGGGTCCGAGCAGTACTTC	CASSQVQGSEQYF
.	once	TRBV20-1	TRBJ2-7	TGCAGTCAAAAGGAGGATACGGACGAGCAGTACTTC	CSQKEDTDEQYF
.	.	TRBV7-3	TRBJ2-2	TGTGCCAGCAGCTTAAGCAGCGATTCTAGGGAGCTGTTTTTT	CASSLSSDSRELFF
TRBD1	few	TRBV7-6	TRBJ2-1	TGTGCCAGCAGCATTGACAGGGATCATGAGCAGTTCTTC	CASSIDRDHEQFF
.	few	TRBV9	TRBJ2-7	TGTGCCAGCAGCGTAGCGGGGGCGGATAACTACGAGCAGTACTTC	CASSVAGADNYEQYF
.	many	TRBV10-3	TRBJ1-5	TGTGCCATCAGAGACACAGTAAATCAGCCCCAGCATTTT	CAIRDTVNQPQHF
.	few	TRBV20-1	TRBJ1-1	TGCAGTGCTAGATCCCCCGGTGTAACTGAAGCTTTCTTT	CSARSPGVTEAFF
TRBD1	many	TRBV25-1	TRBJ1-2	TGTGCCAGCAGTGAATGGAGGGACAGAGTTGATGGCTACACCTTC	CASSEWRDRVDGYTF
.	.	TRBV9	TRBJ1-6	TGTGCCAGCAGCCAGGGGCCCCTGGAGTCACCCCTCCACTTT	CASSQGPLESPLHF
.	.	TRBV7-9	TRBJ2-7	TGTGCCAGCAGCTCGGAAGGGGATTACTACGAGCAGTACTTC	CASSSEGDYYEQYF
.	.	TRBV24-1	TRBJ1-1	TGTGCCACCAGACCGGGAACCTTGACGGCCCACAACACTGAAGCTTTCTTT	CATRPGTLTAHNTEAFF